What follows are 18 T cell receptor beta chains derived from one specimen sequenced in a study of CD8 T cells in Susac syndrome. With random hexamers, reverse transcription was performed on about 0.5 to 1 ug of RNA. Each CDR3 protein is one row after TCRdb ran MiXCR on the immunoSEQ multiplex PCR reads. The sample records about 190,000 distinct CDR3 sequences, over 90% being singletons. The sequencing input was CD8+ T cells from PBMCs. All receptors come from a human donor with Susac syndrome.

The chain employs TRBV20-1 and TRBJ2-1; 11 nucleotides match TRBD2. The CDR3 is 16 residues long. With V trimmed by 5 bases and J by 6 bases, 12 bases remained unmatched. Germline loops: CDR1 DFQATT, CDR2 SNEGSKA (reference sequence). CDR3 region: CSALGLAGPGGNEQFF. The CDR3 DNA reads as TGCAGTGCTCTTGGACTAGCGGGCCCTGGAGGCAATGAGCAGTTCTTC.

The CDR3, as DNA: TGTGCCAGCAGCCAAGATCGAACCTTACAGCAGCCCCAGCATTTT. Residues: CASSQDRTLQQPQHF. The genes are TRBV3-1 and TRBJ1-5; no clear D. The length of the CDR3 is 15 residues. Between the trimmed V and J ends, which lost 0 bases and 7 bases, there was a span of 13 bases. CDR1 LGHDT and CDR2 YNNKEL come from the germline V gene (reference sequence). Combining the CDR3 with reference TRBV3-1 and TRBJ1-5 gives the whole variable domain DTAVSQTPKYLVTQMGNDKSIKCEQNLGHDTMYWYKQDSKKFLKIMFSYNNKELIINETVPNRFSPKSPDKAHLNLHINSLELGDSAVYFCASSQDRTLQQPQHFGDGTRLSIL.

This rearrangement joins TRBV19 to TRBJ1-5, with a weak D call TRBD1 (5 bases). The V and J ends lost 4 bases and 2 bases respectively, with 24 bases between them. Germline V CDR1 and CDR2: LNHDA, SQIVND (reference sequence). The CDR3 is 19 residues long. In DNA, the CDR3 is TGTGCCAGTAGTACCTACATTGACAGCATCCTGGGCGGCAATCAGCCCCAGCATTTT. Residues: CASSTYIDSILGGNQPQHF. Based on the CDR3 plus reference TRBV19 and TRBJ1-5, the full variable domain is DGGITQSPKYLFRKEGQNVTLSCEQNLNHDAMYWYRQDPGQGLRLIYYSQIVNDFQKGDIAEGYSVSREKKESFPLTVTSAQKNPTAFYLCASSTYIDSILGGNQPQHFGDGTRLSIL.

The chain recombines TRBV6-5 with TRBJ1-1; 8 bases agree with TRBD1. Looked up from germline, CDR1 is MNHEY and CDR2 is SVGAGI. The CDR3 length is 12 residues. Trimming took 7 bases from V and 5 from J; bases not matched to a gene: 3. The CDR3 bases are TGTGCCAGCACAGGGGGCGAAACTGAAGCTTTCTTT. This sequence encodes CASTGGETEAFF.

The genes are TRBV30 and TRBJ1-6, with a tentative D call TRBD1 (5 bases). CDR3 size: 13 residues. CDR1 is GTSNPN, CDR2 SVGIG, per germline (reference sequence). The V end was cut by 2 bases, the J end by 7 bases, with 9 bases between. The CDR3 bases are TGTGCCTGGAGTCCAGGGAACAATTCACCCCTCCACTTT. It yields the protein CAWSPGNNSPLHF.

V is TRBV4-1 and J is TRBJ2-5; D is ambiguous. The CDR3 is made up of 13 amino acids. The ends were cut back, 7 bases at V and 5 bases at J, with 14 bases in the middle. CDR1 and CDR2 (germline): MGHRA, YSYEKL. In DNA, the CDR3 is TGCGCCAGCACCCCTGTGCTGGGGGAGACCCAGTACTTC. Its protein is CASTPVLGETQYF.

This chain links TRBV2 with TRBJ1-5; 8 nucleotides match TRBD1. In germline, CDR1 is SNHLY, CDR2 FYNNEI. V lost 5 bases and J lost 4; bases outside the gene matches: 7. The CDR3 totals 15 residues. CDR3 loop: CASSSSGQGNQPQHF. The CDR3 bases are TGTGCCAGCAGTTCTTCAGGACAGGGAAATCAGCCCCAGCATTTT.

The sample holds one count of this clonotype. The chain uses TRBV6-5 and TRBJ2-7; perhaps TRBD2 as D (5 bases). With 8 bases removed from V and 2 bases from J, the gap between germline ends came to 10 bases. There are 12 residues in the CDR3. The V gene's germline CDR1 is MNHEY and CDR2 SVGAGI. CDR3 loop: CASRGNPYEQYF. CDR3 in DNA: TGTGCCAGCCGGGGTAACCCCTACGAGCAGTACTTC.

The chain recombines TRBV10-2 with TRBJ2-1; D is perhaps TRBD1 (5 bases). Between the trimmed V and J ends, which lost 6 bases and 3 bases, there was a span of 12 bases. This CDR3 region has 14 residues. CDR1 and CDR2 (germline): WSHSY, SAAADI. In DNA form, the CDR3 reads TGCGCCAGCAGCTTCTTGACAGACTACAATGAGCAGTTCTTC. Encoded protein: CASSFLTDYNEQFF.

This clonotype has just one count. This rearrangement joins TRBV14 to TRBJ2-1; D might be TRBD1 (6 bases). The V end was cut by 10 bases, the J end by 8 bases, with 18 bases between. CDR1 and CDR2 (germline): SGHDN, FVKESK. CDR3 length equals 13 residues. CDR3 nucleotide sequence: TGTGCCACCCGCCAAGGGGGTAGAGATGAGCAGTTCTTC. Translated, it gives CATRQGGRDEQFF.

V gene TRBV24-1 combines with J gene TRBJ2-7; 9 bases align to TRBD1. This CDR3 is built from 15 residues. CDR1 is KGHDR and CDR2 is SFDVKD in the germline V gene. V gave up 3 bases and J gave up 3 bases; unmatched junction bases: 5. The CDR3 nucleotides are TGTGCCACCAGTGATCCGGGACAGGGCGTCTACGAGCAGTACTTC. This gives the protein CATSDPGQGVYEQYF.

This rearrangement joins TRBV6-2 or TRBV6-3 to TRBJ2-1; D is ambiguous. V lost 0 bases and J lost 2, with 20 bases in between. Germline V gene sequence: CDR1 MNHEY, CDR2 SVGEGT. This CDR3 comprises 19 residues. CDR3 residues: CASSYSDSDSPNPYNEQFF. The CDR3 DNA sequence: TGTGCCAGCAGTTACTCCGACTCCGATTCTCCGAACCCCTACAATGAGCAGTTCTTC.

This chain links TRBV19 with TRBJ1-4, with 8 bases lining up with TRBD1. CDR1 is LNHDA, CDR2 SQIVND, per germline (reference sequence). The CDR3 consists of 15 residues. V was pared by 5 bases and J by 8 bases, with 10 bases of the junction left unmatched. The DNA of the CDR3 is TGTGCCAGTAGTTCCCGACAGGGGCCCACCGAAAAACTGTTTTTT. Translating it yields CASSSRQGPTEKLFF.

V usage is TRBV30 and J usage is TRBJ1-1; maybe TRBD1 (5 bases). The CDR3 is 14 amino acids. Trimming shortened V by 3 bases and J by 3 bases, and 14 bases separated the two germline ends. The germline V gene has CDR1 GTSNPN and CDR2 SVGIG (reference sequence). The CDR3 bases are TGTGCCTGGAGAGTTAGGAGGGGATACACTGAAGCTTTCTTT. This codes for CAWRVRRGYTEAFF.

CDR3 in DNA: TGTGCCAGCAGTCAGGAGGGGCCCCGGGCAGATACGCAGTATTTT. Its translation: CASSQEGPRADTQYF. V gene TRBV7-8 combines with J gene TRBJ2-3; D is perhaps TRBD2 (6 bases). Germline CDR1 reads SGHVS; CDR2 reads FQNEAQ. V lost 6 bases and J 4 bases, leaving 17 bases between the germline ends. This CDR3 is built from 15 residues.

The gene calls are TRBV3-1 and TRBJ2-3; TRBD2 agrees at 10 bases. The germline V gene encodes CDR1 LGHDT and CDR2 YNNKEL (reference sequence). V dropped 0 bases and J dropped 3; count of bases not matched to a gene: 9. This CDR3 is built from 18 residues. CDR3 in amino acids: CASSQEGLAGGGTDTQYF. DNA of the CDR3: TGTGCCAGCAGCCAAGAAGGATTAGCGGGAGGAGGAACAGATACGCAGTATTTT.

This clonotype was recorded once. J is TRBJ1-4 and V is TRBV25-1; D is unresolved. The CDR3 runs 12 residues. Germline CDR1 and CDR2: MGHDK and SYGVNS. The V end lost 4 bases, the J end lost 8 bases, and 8 bases lay between the germline ends. DNA of the CDR3: TGTGCCAGCAGTGGGGGATGGGAAAAACTGTTTTTT. This codes for CASSGGWEKLFF.

The chain couples TRBV20-1 to TRBJ1-2; no firm D call. The V and J ends lost 0 bases and 3 bases respectively, with 11 bases between them. Germline V gene data show CDR1 as DFQATT and CDR2 as SNEGSKA (reference sequence). CDR3 length: 14 amino acids. The CDR3 sequence: CSARDWGFDYGYTF. The DNA of the CDR3 is TGCAGTGCTAGAGATTGGGGTTTCGACTATGGCTACACCTTC.